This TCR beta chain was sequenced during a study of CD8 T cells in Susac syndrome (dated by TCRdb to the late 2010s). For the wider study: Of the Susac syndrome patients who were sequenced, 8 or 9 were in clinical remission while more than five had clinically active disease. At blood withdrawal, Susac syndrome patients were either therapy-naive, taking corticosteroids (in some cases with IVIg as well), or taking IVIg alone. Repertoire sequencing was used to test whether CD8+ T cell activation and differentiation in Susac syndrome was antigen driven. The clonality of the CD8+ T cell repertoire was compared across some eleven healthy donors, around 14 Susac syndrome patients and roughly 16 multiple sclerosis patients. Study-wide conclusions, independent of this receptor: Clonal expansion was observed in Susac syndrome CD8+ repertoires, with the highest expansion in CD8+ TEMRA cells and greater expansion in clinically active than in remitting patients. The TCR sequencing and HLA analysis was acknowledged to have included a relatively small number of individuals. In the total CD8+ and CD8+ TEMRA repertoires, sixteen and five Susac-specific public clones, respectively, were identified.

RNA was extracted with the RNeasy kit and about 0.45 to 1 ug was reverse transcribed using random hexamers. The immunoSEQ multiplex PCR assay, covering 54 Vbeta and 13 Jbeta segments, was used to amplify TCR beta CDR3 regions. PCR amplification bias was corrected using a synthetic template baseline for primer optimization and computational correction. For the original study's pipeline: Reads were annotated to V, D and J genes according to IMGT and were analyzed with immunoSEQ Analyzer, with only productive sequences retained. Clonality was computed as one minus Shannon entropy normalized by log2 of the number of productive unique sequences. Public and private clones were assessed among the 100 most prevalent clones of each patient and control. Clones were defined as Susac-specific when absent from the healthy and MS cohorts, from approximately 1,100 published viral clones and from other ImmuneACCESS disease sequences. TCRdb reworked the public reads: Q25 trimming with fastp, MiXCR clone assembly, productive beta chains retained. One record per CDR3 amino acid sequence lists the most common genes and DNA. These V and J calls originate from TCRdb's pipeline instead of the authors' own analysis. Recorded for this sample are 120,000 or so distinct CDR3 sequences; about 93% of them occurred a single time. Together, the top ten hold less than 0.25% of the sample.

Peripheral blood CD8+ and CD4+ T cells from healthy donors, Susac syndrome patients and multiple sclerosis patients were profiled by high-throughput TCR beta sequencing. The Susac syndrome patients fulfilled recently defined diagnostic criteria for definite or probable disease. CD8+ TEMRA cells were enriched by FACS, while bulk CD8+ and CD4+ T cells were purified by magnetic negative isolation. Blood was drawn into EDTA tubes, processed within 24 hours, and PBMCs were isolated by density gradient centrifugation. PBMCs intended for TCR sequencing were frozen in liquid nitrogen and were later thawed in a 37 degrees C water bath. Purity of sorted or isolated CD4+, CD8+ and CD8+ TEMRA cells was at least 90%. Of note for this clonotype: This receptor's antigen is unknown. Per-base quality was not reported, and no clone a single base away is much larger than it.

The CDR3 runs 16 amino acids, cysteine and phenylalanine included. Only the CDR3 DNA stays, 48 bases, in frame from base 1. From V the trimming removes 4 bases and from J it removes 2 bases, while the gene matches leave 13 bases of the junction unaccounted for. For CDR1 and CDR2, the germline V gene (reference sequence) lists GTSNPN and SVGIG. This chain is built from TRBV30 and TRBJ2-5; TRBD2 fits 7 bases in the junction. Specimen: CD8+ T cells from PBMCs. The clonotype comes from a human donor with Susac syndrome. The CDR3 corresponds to CAWKGRVPPNQETQYF. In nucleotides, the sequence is TGTGCCTGGAAGGGGAGGGTACCCCCAAATCAAGAGACCCAGTACTTC.